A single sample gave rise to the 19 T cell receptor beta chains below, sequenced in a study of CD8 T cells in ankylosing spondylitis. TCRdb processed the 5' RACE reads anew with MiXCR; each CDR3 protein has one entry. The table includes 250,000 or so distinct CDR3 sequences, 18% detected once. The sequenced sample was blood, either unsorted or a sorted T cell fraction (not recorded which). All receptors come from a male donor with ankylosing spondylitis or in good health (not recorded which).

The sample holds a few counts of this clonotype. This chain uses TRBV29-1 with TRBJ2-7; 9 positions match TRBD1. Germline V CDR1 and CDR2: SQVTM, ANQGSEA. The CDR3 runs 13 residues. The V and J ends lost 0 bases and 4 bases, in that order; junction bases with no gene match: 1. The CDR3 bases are TGCAGCGTTGAAGACGGACAGGGGTACGAGCAGTACTTC. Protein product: CSVEDGQGYEQYF.

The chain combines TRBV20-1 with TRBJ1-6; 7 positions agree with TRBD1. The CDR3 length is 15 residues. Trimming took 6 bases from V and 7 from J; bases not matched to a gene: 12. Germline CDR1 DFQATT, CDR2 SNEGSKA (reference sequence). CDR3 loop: CSAAKTGTANSPLHF. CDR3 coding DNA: TGCAGTGCCGCAAAGACCGGGACAGCAAATTCACCCCTCCACTTT.

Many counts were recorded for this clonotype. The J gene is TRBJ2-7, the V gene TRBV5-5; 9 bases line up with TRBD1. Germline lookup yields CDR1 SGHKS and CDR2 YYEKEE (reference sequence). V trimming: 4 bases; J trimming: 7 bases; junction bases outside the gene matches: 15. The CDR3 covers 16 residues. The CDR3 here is CASSEVPGQGLWEQYF. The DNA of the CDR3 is TGTGCCAGCAGCGAGGTCCCGGGACAGGGACTTTGGGAGCAGTACTTC. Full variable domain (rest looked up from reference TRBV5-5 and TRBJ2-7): DAGVTQSPTHLIKTRGQQVTLRCSPISGHKSVSWYQQVLGQGPQFIFQYYEKEERGRGNFPDRFSARQFPNYSSELNVNALLLGDSALYLCASSEVPGQGLWEQYFGPGTRLTVT.

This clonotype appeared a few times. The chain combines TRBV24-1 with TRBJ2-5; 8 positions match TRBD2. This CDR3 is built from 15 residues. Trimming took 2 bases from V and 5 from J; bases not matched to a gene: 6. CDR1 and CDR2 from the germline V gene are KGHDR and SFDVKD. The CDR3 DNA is TGTGCCACCAGTGATTGGCGGGGGGCAGTTGAGACCCAGTACTTC. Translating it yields CATSDWRGAVETQYF.

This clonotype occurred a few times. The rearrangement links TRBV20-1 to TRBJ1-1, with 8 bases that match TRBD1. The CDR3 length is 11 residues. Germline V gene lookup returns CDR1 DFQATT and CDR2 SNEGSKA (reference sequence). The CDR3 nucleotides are TGCAGGGGACAGGACTACACTGAAGCTTTCTTT. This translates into CRGQDYTEAFF.

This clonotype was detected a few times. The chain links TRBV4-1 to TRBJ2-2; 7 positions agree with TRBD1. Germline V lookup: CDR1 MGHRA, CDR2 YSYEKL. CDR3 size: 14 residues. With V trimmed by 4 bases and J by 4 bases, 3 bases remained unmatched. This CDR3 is CASSPGQFTGELFF. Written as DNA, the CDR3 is TGCGCCAGCAGCCCGGGACAGTTCACCGGGGAGCTGTTTTTT.

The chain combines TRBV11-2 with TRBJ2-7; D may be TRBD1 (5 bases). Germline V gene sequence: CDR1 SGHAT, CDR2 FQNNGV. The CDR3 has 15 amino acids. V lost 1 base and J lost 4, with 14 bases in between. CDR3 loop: CASSLGQGVGYEQYF. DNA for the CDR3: TGTGCCAGCAGCTTAGGGCAGGGCGTCGGGTACGAGCAGTACTTC.

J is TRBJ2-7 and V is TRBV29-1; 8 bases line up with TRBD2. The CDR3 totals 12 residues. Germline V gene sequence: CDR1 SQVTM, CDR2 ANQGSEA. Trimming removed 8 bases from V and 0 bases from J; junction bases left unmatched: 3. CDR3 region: CSFSGNSYEQYF. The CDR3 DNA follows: TGCAGCTTTAGCGGGAACTCCTACGAGCAGTACTTC.

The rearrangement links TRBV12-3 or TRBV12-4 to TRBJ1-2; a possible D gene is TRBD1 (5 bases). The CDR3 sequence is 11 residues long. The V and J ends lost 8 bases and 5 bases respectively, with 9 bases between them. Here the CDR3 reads CASAQGYGYTF. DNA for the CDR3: TGTGCCAGCGCCCAGGGATATGGCTACACCTTC.

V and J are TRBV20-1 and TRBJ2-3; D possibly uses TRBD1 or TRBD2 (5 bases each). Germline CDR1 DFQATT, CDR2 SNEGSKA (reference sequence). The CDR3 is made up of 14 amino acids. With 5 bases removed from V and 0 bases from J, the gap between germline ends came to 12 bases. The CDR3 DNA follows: TGCAGTGCTCCCTACCGGGACAGCACAGATACGCAGTATTTT. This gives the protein CSAPYRDSTDTQYF.

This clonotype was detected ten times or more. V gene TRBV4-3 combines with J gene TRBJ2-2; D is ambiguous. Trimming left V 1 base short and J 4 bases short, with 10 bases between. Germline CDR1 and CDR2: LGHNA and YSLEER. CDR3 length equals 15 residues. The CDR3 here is CASSQVLGGTGELFF. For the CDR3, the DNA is TGCGCCAGCAGCCAAGTCTTGGGTGGCACCGGGGAGCTGTTTTTT.

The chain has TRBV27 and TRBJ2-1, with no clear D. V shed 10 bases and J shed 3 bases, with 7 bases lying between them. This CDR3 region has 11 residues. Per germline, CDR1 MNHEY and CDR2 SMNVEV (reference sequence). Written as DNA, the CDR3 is TGTGCCACCACGGGCTACAATGAGCAGTTCTTC. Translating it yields CATTGYNEQFF.

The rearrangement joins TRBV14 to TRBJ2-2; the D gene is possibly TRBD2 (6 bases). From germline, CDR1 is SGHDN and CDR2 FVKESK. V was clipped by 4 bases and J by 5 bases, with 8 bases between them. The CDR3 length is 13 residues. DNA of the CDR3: TGTGCCAGCAGCCCCAGCGGGACCGGGGAGCTGTTTTTT. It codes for CASSPSGTGELFF.

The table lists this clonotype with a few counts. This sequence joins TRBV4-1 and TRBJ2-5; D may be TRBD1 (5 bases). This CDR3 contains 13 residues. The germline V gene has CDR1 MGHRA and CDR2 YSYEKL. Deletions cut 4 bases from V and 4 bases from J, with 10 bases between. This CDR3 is CASSLGVLETQYF. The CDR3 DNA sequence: TGCGCCAGCAGCCTAGGGGTCTTAGAGACCCAGTACTTC.

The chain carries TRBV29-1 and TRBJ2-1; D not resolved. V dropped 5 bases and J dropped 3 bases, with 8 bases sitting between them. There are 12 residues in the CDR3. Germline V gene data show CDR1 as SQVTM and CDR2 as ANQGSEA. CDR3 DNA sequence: TGCAGCGTTATAAGGGTCTACAATGAGCAGTTCTTC. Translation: CSVIRVYNEQFF.

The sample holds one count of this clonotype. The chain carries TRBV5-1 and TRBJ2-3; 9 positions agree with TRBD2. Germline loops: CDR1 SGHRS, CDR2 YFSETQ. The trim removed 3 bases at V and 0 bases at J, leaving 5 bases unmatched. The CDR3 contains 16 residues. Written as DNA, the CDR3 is TGCGCCAGCAGCTCGATAGCGGGGGCGAGCACAGATACGCAGTATTTT. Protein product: CASSSIAGASTDTQYF. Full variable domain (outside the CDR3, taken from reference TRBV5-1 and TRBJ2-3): KAGVTQTPRYLIKTRGQQVTLSCSPISGHRSVSWYQQTPGQGLQFLFEYFSETQRNKGNFPGRFSGRQFSNSRSEMNVSTLELGDSALYLCASSSIAGASTDTQYFGPGTRLTVL.

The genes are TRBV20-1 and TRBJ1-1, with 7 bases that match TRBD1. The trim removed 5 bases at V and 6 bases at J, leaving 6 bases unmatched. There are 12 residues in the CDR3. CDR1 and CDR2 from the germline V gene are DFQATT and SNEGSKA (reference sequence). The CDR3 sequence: CSAEGADPEAFF. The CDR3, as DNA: TGCAGTGCTGAGGGGGCTGACCCTGAAGCTTTCTTT.

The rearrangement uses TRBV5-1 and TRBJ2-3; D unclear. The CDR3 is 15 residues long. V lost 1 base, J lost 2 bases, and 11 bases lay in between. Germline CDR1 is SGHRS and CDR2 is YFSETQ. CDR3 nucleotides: TGCGCCAGCAGCTTGAGGCAGGAGACCACAGATACGCAGTATTTT. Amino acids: CASSLRQETTDTQYF. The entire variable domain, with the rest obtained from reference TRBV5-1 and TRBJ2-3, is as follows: KAGVTQTPRYLIKTRGQQVTLSCSPISGHRSVSWYQQTPGQGLQFLFEYFSETQRNKGNFPGRFSGRQFSNSRSEMNVSTLELGDSALYLCASSLRQETTDTQYFGPGTRLTVL.

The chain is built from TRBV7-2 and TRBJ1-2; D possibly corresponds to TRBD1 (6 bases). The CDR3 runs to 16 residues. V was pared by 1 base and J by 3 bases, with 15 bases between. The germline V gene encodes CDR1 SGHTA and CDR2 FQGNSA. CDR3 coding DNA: TGTGCCAGCAGCTTAGGAGTGGGGGCAGGCGACTATGGCTACACCTTC. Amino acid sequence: CASSLGVGAGDYGYTF.